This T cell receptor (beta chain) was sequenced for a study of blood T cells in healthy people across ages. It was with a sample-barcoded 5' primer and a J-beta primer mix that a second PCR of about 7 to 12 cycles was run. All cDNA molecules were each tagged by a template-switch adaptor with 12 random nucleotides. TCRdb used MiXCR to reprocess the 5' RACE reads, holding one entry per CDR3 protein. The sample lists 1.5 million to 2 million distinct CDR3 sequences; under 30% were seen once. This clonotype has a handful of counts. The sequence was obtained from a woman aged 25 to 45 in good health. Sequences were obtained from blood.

Written as DNA, the CDR3 is TGTGCCAGCAGCCAGCGGACAGCCTTCAATAAAAAACTGTTTTTT. It encodes CASSQRTAFNKKLFF. The chain joins TRBV21-1 to TRBJ1-4; TRBD1, the D gene given by the table, was not confirmed from the DNA. TRBV21-1 is described as a pseudogene. This CDR3 has 15 residues.